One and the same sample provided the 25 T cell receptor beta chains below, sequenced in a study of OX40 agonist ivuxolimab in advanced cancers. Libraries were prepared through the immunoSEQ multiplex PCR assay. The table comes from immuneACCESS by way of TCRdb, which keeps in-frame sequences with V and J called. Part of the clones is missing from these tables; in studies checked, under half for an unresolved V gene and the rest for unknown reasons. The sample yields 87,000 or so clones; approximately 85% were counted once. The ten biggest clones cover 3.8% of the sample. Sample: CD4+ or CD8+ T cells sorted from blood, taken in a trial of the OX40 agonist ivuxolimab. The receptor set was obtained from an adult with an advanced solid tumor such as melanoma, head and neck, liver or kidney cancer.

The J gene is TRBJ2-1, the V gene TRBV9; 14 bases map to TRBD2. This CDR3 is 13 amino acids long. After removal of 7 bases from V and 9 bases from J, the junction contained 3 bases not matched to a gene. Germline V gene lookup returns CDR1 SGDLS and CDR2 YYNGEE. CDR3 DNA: TGTGCCAGCCAGGGACTAGCGGGAGTTGAGCAGTTCTTC. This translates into CASQGLAGVEQFF.

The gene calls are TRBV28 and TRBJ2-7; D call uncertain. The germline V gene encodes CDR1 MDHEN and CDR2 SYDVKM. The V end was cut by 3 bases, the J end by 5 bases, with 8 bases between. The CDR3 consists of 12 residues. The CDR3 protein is CASSFGVDEQYF. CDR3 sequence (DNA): TGTGCCAGCAGTTTCGGAGTCGACGAGCAGTACTTC. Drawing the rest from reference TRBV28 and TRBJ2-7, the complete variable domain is DVKVTQSSRYLVKRTGEKVFLECVQDMDHENMFWYRQDPGLGLRLIYFSYDVKMKEKGDIPEGYSVSREKKERFSLILESASTNQTSMYLCASSFGVDEQYFGPGTRLTVT.

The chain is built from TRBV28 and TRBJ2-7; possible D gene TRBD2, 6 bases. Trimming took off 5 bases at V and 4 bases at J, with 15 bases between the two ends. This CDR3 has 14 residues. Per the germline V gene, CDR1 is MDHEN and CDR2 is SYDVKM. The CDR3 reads CASSPGTVTYEQYF. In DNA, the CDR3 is TGTGCCAGCAGTCCCGGGACTGTCACTTACGAGCAGTACTTC.

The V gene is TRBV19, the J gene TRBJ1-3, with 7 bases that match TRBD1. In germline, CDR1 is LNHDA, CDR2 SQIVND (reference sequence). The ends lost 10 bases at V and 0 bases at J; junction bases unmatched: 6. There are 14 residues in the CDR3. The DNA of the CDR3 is TGTGCCACCGTGAGACAGGGCTCTGGAAACACCATATATTTT. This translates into CATVRQGSGNTIYF. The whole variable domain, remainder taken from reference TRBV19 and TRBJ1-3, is DGGITQSPKYLFRKEGQNVTLSCEQNLNHDAMYWYRQDPGQGLRLIYYSQIVNDFQKGDIAEGYSVSREKKESFPLTVTSAQKNPTAFYLCATVRQGSGNTIYFGEGSWLTVV.

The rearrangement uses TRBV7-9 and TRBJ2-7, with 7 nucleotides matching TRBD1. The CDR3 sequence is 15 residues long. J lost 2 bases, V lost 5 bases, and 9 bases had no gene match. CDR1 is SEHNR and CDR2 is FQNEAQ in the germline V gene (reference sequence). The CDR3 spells CASSREEGAAYEQYF. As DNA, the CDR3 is TGTGCCAGCAGCCGAGAAGAGGGGGCGGCCTACGAGCAGTACTTC. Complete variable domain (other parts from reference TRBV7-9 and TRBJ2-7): DTGVSQNPRHKITKRGQNVTFRCDPISEHNRLYWYRQTLGQGPEFLTYFQNEAQLEKSRLLSDRFSAERPKGSFSTLEIQRTEQGDSAMYLCASSREEGAAYEQYFGPGTRLTVT.

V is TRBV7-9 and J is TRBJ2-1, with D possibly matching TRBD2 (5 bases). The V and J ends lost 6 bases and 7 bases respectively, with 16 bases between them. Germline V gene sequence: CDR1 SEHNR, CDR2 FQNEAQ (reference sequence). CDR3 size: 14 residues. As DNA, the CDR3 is TGTGCCAGCAGGACTGCCCGGGGAGAAAATGAGCAGTTCTTC. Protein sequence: CASRTARGENEQFF.

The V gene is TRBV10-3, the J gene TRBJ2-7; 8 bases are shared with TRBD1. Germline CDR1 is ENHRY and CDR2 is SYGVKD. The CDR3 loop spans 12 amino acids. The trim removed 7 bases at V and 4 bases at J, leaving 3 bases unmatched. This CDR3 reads CAITTGGYEQYF. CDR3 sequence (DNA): TGTGCCATCACAACAGGGGGATACGAGCAGTACTTC.

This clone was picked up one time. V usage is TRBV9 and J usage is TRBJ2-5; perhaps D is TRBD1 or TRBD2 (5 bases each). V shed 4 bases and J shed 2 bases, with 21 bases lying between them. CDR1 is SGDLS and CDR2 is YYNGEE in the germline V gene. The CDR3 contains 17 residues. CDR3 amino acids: CASSSPRAGAPQETQYF. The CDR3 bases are TGTGCCAGCAGCTCCCCCCGCGCCGGGGCCCCTCAAGAGACCCAGTACTTC.

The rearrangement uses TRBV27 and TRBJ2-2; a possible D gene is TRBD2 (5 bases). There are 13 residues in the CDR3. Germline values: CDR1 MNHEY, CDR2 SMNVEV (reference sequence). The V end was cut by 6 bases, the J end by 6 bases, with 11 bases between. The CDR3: CASSTGLSGELFF. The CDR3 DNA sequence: TGTGCCAGCAGCACTGGACTTTCCGGGGAGCTGTTTTTT.

The CDR3 coding sequence is TGTGCCTGGGGGGTGGCCGGGGAGCTGTTTTTT. Its translation is CAWGVAGELFF. The chain recombines TRBV30 with TRBJ2-2, with no clear D. Germline V gene lookup returns CDR1 GTSNPN and CDR2 SVGIG (reference sequence). V shed 5 bases and J shed 6 bases, with 7 bases lying between them. The CDR3 spans 11 residues.

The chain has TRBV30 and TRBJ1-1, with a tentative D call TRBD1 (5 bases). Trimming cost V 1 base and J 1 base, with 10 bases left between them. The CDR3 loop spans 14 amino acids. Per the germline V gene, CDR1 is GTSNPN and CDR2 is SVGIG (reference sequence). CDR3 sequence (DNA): TGTGCCTGGAGTGGTCCAACAGGGAACACTGAAGCTTTCTTT. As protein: CAWSGPTGNTEAFF.

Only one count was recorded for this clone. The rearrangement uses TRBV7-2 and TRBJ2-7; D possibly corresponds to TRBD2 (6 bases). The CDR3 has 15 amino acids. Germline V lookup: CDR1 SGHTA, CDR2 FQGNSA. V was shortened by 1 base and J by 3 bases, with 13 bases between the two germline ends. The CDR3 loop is CASSLEGSGSYEQYF. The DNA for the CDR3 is TGTGCCAGCAGCTTAGAGGGTAGCGGAAGCTACGAGCAGTACTTC.

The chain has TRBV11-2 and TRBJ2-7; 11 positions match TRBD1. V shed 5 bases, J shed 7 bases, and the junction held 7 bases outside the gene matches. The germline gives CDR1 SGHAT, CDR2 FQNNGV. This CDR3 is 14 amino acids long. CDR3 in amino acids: CASSTPGTGGEQYF. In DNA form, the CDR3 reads TGTGCCAGCAGCACCCCCGGGACAGGGGGGGAGCAGTACTTC.

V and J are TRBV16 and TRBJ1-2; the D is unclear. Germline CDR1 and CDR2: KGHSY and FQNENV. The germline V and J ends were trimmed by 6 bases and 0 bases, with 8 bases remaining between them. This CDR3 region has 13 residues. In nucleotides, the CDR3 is TGTGCCAGCAGTCTAGCGGCTAACTATGGCTACACCTTC. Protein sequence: CASSLAANYGYTF.

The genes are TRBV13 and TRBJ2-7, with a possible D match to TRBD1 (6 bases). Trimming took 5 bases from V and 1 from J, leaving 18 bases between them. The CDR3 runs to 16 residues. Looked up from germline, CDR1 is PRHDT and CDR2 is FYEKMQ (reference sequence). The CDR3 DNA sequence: TGTGCCAGCAGCCCCCGGGACACTGGGGCTTCCTACGAGCAGTACTTC. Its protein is CASSPRDTGASYEQYF.

The CDR3 here is CASSLGPQETQYF. CDR3 coding DNA: TGTGCCAGCAGTTTAGGCCCACAAGAGACCCAGTACTTC. This chain uses TRBV27 with TRBJ2-5, with D unclear. This CDR3 contains 13 residues. The V end lost 2 bases, the J end lost 2 bases, and 6 bases lay between the germline ends. Germline CDR1 and CDR2: MNHEY and SMNVEV (reference sequence).

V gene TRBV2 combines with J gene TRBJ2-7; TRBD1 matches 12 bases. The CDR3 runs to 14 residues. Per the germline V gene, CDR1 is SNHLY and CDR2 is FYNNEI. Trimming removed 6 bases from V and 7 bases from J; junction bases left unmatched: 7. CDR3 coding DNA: TGTGCCAGCAGCTTGGGACAGGGGGCGGGGGAGCAGTACTTC. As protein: CASSLGQGAGEQYF.

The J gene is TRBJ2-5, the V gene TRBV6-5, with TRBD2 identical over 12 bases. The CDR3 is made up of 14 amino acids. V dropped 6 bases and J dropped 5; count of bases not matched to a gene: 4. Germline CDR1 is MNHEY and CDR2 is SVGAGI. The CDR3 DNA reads TGTGCCAGCAGAGGACTAGCGGGATTGGAGACCCAGTACTTC. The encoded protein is CASRGLAGLETQYF.

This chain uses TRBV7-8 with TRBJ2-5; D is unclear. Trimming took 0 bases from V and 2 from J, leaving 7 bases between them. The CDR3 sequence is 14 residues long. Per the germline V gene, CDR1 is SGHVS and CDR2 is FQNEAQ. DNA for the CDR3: TGTGCCAGCAGCTTAGCCCAGATTCAAGAGACCCAGTACTTC. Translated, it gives CASSLAQIQETQYF.

CDR3 sequence reads: CASSFLGVGSYEQYF. The CDR3 nucleotides read TGTGCCAGCAGCTTTTTAGGGGTAGGGTCCTACGAGCAGTACTTC. The chain has TRBV5-6 and TRBJ2-7; D may be TRBD1 (5 bases). Between the trimmed V and J ends, which lost 2 bases and 1 base, there was a span of 13 bases. The CDR3 loop spans 15 amino acids. From germline, CDR1 is SGHDT and CDR2 YYEEEE. Filled out from reference TRBV5-6 and TRBJ2-7, the complete variable domain reads DAGVTQSPTHLIKTRGQQVTLRCSPKSGHDTVSWYQQALGQGPQFIFQYYEEEERQRGNFPDRFSGHQFPNYSSELNVNALLLGDSALYLCASSFLGVGSYEQYFGPGTRLTVT.

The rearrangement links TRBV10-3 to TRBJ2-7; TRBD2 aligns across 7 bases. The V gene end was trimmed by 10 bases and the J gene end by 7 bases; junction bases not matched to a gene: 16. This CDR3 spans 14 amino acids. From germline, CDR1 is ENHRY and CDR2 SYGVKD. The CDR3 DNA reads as TGTGCCACCCTGAGGGCGGGGGTACTAGGAGAGCAGTACTTC. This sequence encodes CATLRAGVLGEQYF.

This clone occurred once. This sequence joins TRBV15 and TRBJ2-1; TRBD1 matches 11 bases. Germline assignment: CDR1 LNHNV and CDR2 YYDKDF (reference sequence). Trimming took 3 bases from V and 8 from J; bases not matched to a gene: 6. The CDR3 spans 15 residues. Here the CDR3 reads CATSRGTGGFYEQFF. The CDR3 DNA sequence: TGTGCCACCAGCAGGGGGACAGGGGGTTTCTATGAGCAGTTCTTC.

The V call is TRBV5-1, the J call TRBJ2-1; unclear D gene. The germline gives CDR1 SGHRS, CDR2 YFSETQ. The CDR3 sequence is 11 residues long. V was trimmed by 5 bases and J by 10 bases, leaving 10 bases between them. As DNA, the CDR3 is TGCGCCAGCAGGGCCCTCGAGGAGCAGTTCTTC. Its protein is CASRALEEQFF.

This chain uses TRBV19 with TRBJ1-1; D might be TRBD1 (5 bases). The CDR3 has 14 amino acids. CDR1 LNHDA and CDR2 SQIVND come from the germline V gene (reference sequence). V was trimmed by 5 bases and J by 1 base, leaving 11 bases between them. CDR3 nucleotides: TGTGCCAGTAGTCCGGGGACGGAGAACACTGAAGCTTTCTTT. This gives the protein CASSPGTENTEAFF.

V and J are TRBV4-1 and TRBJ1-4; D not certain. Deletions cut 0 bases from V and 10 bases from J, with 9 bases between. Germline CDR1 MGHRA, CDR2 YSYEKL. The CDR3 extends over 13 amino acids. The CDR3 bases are TGCGCCAGCAGCCAAGATGGAGGTTTAAAACTGTTTTTT. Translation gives CASSQDGGLKLFF.